This TCR beta chain was sequenced for a study of control samples from healthy donors and cancer patients (dated by TCRdb to the early 2020s). The protocol used for the library was the immunoSEQ multiplex PCR assay. In TCRdb, the immuneACCESS table is reduced to in-frame sequences with V and J assigned. These tables do not hold every clone; where another copy was compared, an unresolved V gene accounts for under half, and the others remain unexplained. This sample comprises 100,000 to 150,000 clones, more than 85% of them detected only once. The ten most abundant clones make up 1.5% to 2% of the sample. About this clone itself: What this receptor recognizes is not known. Base qualities were left out, and no much larger clone turns up one base away.

The germline V gene provides CDR1 SGHTA and CDR2 FQGNSA. From its cysteine to its phenylalanine, the CDR3 spans 15 amino acids. CDR3 DNA is the only sequence kept; it has 45 bases, read in frame from the first base. Compared with germline, V lacks 4 bases and J lacks 4 bases; bases without a gene match: 9. This chain joins TRBV7-2 to TRBJ2-7, with 8 bases aligning to TRBD2. What was sequenced was blood. The clonotype was recovered from a man between 18 and 29 years old in good health. DNA sequence: TGTGCCAGCAGCTCGCGGGAGGACCTATTATACGAGCAGTACTTC. It translates to CASSSREDLLYEQYF. The CDR3, completed at both ends by the reference TRBV7-2 and TRBJ2-7 genes, gives the full variable domain GAGVSQSPSNKVTEKGKDVELRCDPISGHTALYWYRQSLGQGLEFLIYFQGNSAPDKSGLPSDRFSAERTGGSVSTLTIQRTQQEDSAVYLCASSSREDLLYEQYFGPGTRLTVT.